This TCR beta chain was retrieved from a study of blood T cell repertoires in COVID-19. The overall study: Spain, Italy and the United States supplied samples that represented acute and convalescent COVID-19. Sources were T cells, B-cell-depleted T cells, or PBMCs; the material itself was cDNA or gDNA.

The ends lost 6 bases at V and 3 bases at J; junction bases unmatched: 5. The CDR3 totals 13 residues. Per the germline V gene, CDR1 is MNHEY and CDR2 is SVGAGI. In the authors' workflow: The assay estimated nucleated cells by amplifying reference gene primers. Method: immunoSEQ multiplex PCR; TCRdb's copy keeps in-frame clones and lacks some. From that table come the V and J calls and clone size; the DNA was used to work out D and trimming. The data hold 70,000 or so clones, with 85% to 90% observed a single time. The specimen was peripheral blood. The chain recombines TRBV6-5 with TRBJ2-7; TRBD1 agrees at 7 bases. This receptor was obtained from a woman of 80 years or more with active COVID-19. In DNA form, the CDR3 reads TGTGCCAGCAGCCGGGGACAGAACTACGAGCAGTACTTC. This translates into CASSRGQNYEQYF.